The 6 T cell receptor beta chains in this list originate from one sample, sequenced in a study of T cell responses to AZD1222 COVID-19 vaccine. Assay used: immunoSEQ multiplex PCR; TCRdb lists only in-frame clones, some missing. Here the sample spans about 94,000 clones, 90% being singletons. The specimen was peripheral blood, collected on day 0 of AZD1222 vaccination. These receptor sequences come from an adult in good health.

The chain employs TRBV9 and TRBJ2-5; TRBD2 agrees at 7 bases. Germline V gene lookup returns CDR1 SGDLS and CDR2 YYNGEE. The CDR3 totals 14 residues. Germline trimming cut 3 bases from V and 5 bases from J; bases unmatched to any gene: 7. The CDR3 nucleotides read TGTGCCAGCAGCGGGGAGCGGGGACTGGAGACCCAGTACTTC. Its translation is CASSGERGLETQYF.

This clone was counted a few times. The CDR3 sequence: CASSQDQYYGYTF. DNA of the CDR3: TGTGCCAGCAGCCAAGACCAATACTATGGCTACACCTTC. The chain links TRBV14 to TRBJ1-2; D is ambiguous. The CDR3 covers 13 residues. The germline V gene encodes CDR1 SGHDN and CDR2 FVKESK. With 0 bases removed from V and 3 bases from J, the gap between germline ends came to 5 bases.

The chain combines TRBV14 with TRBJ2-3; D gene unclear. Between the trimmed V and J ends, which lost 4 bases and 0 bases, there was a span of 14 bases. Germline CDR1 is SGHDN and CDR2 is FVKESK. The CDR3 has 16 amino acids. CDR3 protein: CASSPIGFGSTDTQYF. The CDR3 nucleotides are TGTGCCAGCAGCCCCATTGGGTTCGGAAGCACAGATACGCAGTATTTT.

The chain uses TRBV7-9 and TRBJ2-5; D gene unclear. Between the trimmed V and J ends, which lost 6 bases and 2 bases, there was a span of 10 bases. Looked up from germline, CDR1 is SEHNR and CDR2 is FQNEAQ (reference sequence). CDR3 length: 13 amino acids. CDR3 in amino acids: CASSYYGQETQYF. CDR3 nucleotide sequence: TGTGCCAGCAGTTATTACGGACAAGAGACCCAGTACTTC.

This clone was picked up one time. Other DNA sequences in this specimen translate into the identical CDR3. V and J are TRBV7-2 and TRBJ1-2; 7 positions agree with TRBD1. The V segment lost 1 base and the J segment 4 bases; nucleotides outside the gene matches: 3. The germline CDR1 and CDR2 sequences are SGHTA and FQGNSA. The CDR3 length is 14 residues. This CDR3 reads CASSLGQGGYGYTF. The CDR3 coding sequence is TGTGCCAGCAGCTTAGGACAGGGAGGCTATGGCTACACCTTC.

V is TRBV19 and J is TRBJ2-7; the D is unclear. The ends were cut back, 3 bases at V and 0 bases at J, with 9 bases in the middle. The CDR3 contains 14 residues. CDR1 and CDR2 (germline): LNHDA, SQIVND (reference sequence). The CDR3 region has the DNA TGTGCCAGTAGTATTAGTGGGAACTCCTACGAGCAGTACTTC. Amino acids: CASSISGNSYEQYF. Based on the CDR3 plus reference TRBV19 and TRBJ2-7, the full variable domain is DGGITQSPKYLFRKEGQNVTLSCEQNLNHDAMYWYRQDPGQGLRLIYYSQIVNDFQKGDIAEGYSVSREKKESFPLTVTSAQKNPTAFYLCASSISGNSYEQYFGPGTRLTVT.